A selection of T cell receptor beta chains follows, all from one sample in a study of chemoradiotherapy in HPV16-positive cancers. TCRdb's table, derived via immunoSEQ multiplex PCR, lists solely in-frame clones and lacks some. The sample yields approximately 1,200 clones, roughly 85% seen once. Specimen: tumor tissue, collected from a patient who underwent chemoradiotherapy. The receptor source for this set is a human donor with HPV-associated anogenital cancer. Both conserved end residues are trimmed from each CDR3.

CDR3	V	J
ASSLSGPIYGYT	TRBV27	TRBJ1-2
SATLGGQGH	TRBV20-1	TRBJ1-3
ASSLAFYGYT	TRBV5-1	TRBJ1-2
ARRKPQPGGTASNYGYT	TRBV5-3	TRBJ1-2
ASSSKQGVGQPQH	TRBV19	TRBJ1-5
ATSRDGGAAYVRKQF	TRBV15	TRBJ2-1
ASSLRSGDTDTQY	TRBV19	TRBJ2-3
ASSSPSGGATDTQY	TRBV11-2	TRBJ2-3
ASSQVHREGFGYT	TRBV14	TRBJ1-2
ASSEWTGELETQY	TRBV6-1	TRBJ2-5
ASSSVPVTGLSGANVLT	TRBV7-3	TRBJ2-6
ASSIERGGDAGELF	TRBV19	TRBJ2-2
ASSLDWGQETQY	TRBV5-5	TRBJ2-5
ASSPAIHQPQH	TRBV19	TRBJ1-5